This is a list of T cell receptor beta chains from one sample in a study of OX40 agonist ivuxolimab in advanced cancers. Using immunoSEQ multiplex PCR, the repertoire was profiled, and TCRdb retains in-frame clones only, with some absent. The table includes tens of thousands of clones, around nine tenths detected once. The specimen comprised CD4+ or CD8+ T cells sorted from blood, sampled in a trial of the OX40 agonist ivuxolimab. These receptors all come from an adult with an advanced solid tumor such as melanoma, head and neck, liver or kidney cancer. Each CDR3 is given without its conserved first and last residue. Each record gives: V gene, J gene, CDR3 protein.

TRBV7-9	TRBJ1-5	ASSSTGSNQPQH
TRBV4-1	TRBJ1-4	ASSQGQGALGEKLF
TRBV5-5	TRBJ2-3	ASSLDRGTDTQY
TRBV10-1	TRBJ2-1	ASSVSQGGSYNEQF
TRBV5-1	TRBJ2-5	ASRADRARETQY
TRBV14	TRBJ1-2	ASSQDRQSLGYT
TRBV21-1	TRBJ2-3	ASSTPRRGAGVEDTQY
TRBV7-9	TRBJ1-2	ASSPREDRRYGYT
TRBV19	TRBJ2-7	ASSSSGRSYEQY
TRBV6-5	TRBJ2-7	ASSFRGQGTYEQY
TRBV5-1	TRBJ2-5	ASSFGLQETQY
TRBV30	TRBJ1-1	AWSARGGTEAF
TRBV4-1	TRBJ2-1	ASSQERDRGPLSYNEQF
TRBV18	TRBJ2-3	ASSPRTRDTQY
TRBV9	TRBJ2-3	ASSSVAGGDTQY
TRBV18	TRBJ2-1	ASSLTPPPRELSQF
TRBV28	TRBJ2-3	AHGGGGREDTQY
TRBV5-1	TRBJ1-2	ASTSTGTGYGYT
TRBV28	TRBJ2-5	ASSRGLAGGQETQY
TRBV28	TRBJ1-5	ASSWAGGHQH
TRBV19	TRBJ2-1	ASSQQGLLYNEQF
TRBV9	TRBJ2-7	ASSAAGTDAYEQY
TRBV5-1	TRBJ1-2	ASSSGGSNYGYT
TRBV9	TRBJ2-3	ASSVGTSGYTDTQY
TRBV5-1	TRBJ2-7	ASSRDRGDYEQY
TRBV10-3	TRBJ1-1	AISRRGENTEAF
TRBV7-8	TRBJ2-2	ASSFGRELF
TRBV7-6	TRBJ1-1	ASSFRQGDTEAF
TRBV5-4	TRBJ2-3	ASSLLGADTQY
TRBV7-9	TRBJ2-7	ANSLVSGRNYEQY
TRBV7-3	TRBJ1-4	ASSETGAINEKLF
TRBV4-3	TRBJ2-2	ASSRSGRAGTGELF
TRBV7-8	TRBJ2-7	ASSPRDGSYEQY
TRBV5-4	TRBJ1-1	ASSLDQPLPNTEAF
TRBV5-1	TRBJ2-1	ASSPGGPHNEQF
TRBV7-9	TRBJ2-1	ASSRGQYNEQF
TRBV11-2	TRBJ1-1	ASSLDRTVGEAF
TRBV19	TRBJ1-2	ASIGLRQGALYGYT
TRBV28	TRBJ1-1	ASSLGGDTEAF
TRBV6-5	TRBJ2-7	ASTRRSSGGYEQY
TRBV9	TRBJ1-1	ASSGRPGRGTEAF
TRBV7-9	TRBJ2-1	ASSLTRAEQF
TRBV7-9	TRBJ2-7	ASSLGVGEQY
TRBV7-2	TRBJ1-1	ASSLTDRAVSGAF
TRBV5-6	TRBJ2-5	ASSSGGQETQY
TRBV5-1	TRBJ2-7	ASSPGPANEQY
TRBV28	TRBJ1-4	ASSIRQGAKLF
TRBV6-5	TRBJ1-2	ASSQRGRGYT
TRBV27	TRBJ2-5	ASSSAIKETQY
TRBV19	TRBJ2-6	ASSRGNSGANVLT
TRBV6-7	TRBJ1-4	ASSPSSAYDEKLF
TRBV30	TRBJ2-7	AWRDRGSPYEQY
TRBV6-5	TRBJ1-1	ASSRTGRNTEAF